Included here is one TCR beta chain sequence, with context. The ends lost 3 bases at V and 7 bases at J; junction bases unmatched: 5. The CDR3 spans 15 residues. Germline V gene sequence: CDR1 SGDLS, CDR2 YYNGEE. The sample is drawn from a study of T cell changes during pregnancy in multiple sclerosis. Sequencing was performed with immunoSEQ multiplex PCR; in TCRdb, only in-frame clones are kept and a portion is missing. Altogether more than 30,000 clones are present, about 92% being singletons, with the ten largest covering roughly 1.2%. The clonotype originates from a female donor with multiple sclerosis, enrolled in a pregnancy study. The sample was PBMCs (not recorded whether the cells were cultured). The chain joins TRBV9 to TRBJ2-2; TRBD1 matches at 11 bases. Written as DNA, the CDR3 is TGTGCCAGCAGCGAAGGACAGGGGGCAGTCGGGGAGCTGTTTTTT. Translation: CASSEGQGAVGELFF.